This TCR beta chain was observed in a study of CD8 T cells in Susac syndrome (dated by TCRdb to the late 2010s). With regard to the full study: The study used repertoire sequencing to test whether antigen drove CD8+ T cell activation and differentiation in Susac syndrome. Broader findings and caveats from the paper: The study acknowledged that relatively few individuals were included in the TCR sequencing and HLA analysis.

Looking up the germline V gene (reference sequence) yields CDR1 SEHNR and CDR2 FQNEAQ. The CDR3, from cysteine to phenylalanine, totals 8 residues. Just the 24-base CDR3 DNA is kept, in frame starting at base 1. Peripheral blood CD8+ and CD4+ T cells from healthy donors, Susac syndrome patients and multiple sclerosis patients were profiled by high-throughput TCR beta sequencing. Multiple sclerosis controls were treatment-naive patients with stable or active relapsing-remitting disease fulfilling revised McDonald criteria. CD8+ TEMRA cells were enriched by FACS, while bulk CD8+ and CD4+ T cells were purified by magnetic negative isolation. Blood was collected in EDTA tubes and processed within 24 hours, with PBMCs isolated through density gradient centrifugation. PBMCs intended for TCR sequencing were cryopreserved in liquid nitrogen and were subsequently thawed in a 37 degrees C water bath. A purity of at least 90% was achieved for sorted or isolated CD4+, CD8+ and CD8+ TEMRA cells.

As for this clonotype: Its antigen is unknown. One junction end disagrees with the germline gene, perhaps due to a read error.

RNA was extracted using the RNeasy kit, and roughly 0.5 to 1 microgram was reverse transcribed with random hexamers. The immunoSEQ multiplex PCR assay, which covers 54 Vbeta and 13 Jbeta segments, was used to amplify TCR beta CDR3 regions. To correct PCR amplification bias, a synthetic template baseline was used for both primer optimization and computational correction. From the authors' description of their analysis: Reads were assigned to V, D and J genes according to IMGT and analyzed in immunoSEQ Analyzer, with only productive sequences retained. Clonality was calculated as one minus the Shannon entropy normalized by log2 of the number of productive unique sequences. Public and private clones were assessed among the 100 most prevalent clones of each patient and control. Clones were defined as Susac-specific if absent from the healthy and MS cohorts, from 1052 published viral clones and from other ImmuneACCESS disease sequences. TCRdb cleaned the public reads at Q25 with fastp, built clones with MiXCR and kept in-frame beta chains. Entries that share a CDR3 protein sequence are merged under the most common genes and DNA. TCRdb, not the authors, supplied the V and J calls. Here the sample has about 180,000 distinct CDR3 sequences; approximately 93% occur a single time. The ten largest clones add up to approximately 0.09% of the sample.

The receptor was derived from a human donor with multiple sclerosis. Material: CD4+ T cells from PBMCs. In this chain, TRBV7-9 is recombined with TRBJ1-2, with no reliable assignment of the D segment. Here the CDR3 is given as CASSSTPF. The DNA is TGTGCCAGCAGCTCCACGCCATTC.